This record looks at one T cell receptor (beta chain) sequence and its context. Antigen specificity is unknown. These data come from a study of cytotoxic CD8 clonotypes in ibrutinib-treated CLL. About the research overall: The patients, under twelve relapsed/refractory and roughly 15 treatment-naive, included around 18 who were IGHV unmutated.

General study points: While tracking circulating CD8+ T-cell counts, baseline clonality exceeded that of age-matched healthy donors. Sampling of sustained-remission and progressing patients occurred at differing times.

This CDR3 has 11 amino acids. V was trimmed by 5 bases and J by 11 bases, leaving 12 bases between them. In germline, CDR1 is SEHNR, CDR2 FQNEAQ (reference sequence). The table came from immunoSEQ multiplex PCR; TCRdb's copy has only in-frame clones and leaves some out. The sample yields 20,000 or so clones, roughly 72% seen once. J is TRBJ1-1 and V is TRBV7-9; D call uncertain. This TCR derives from a human donor with chronic lymphocytic leukemia. The input for sequencing was PBMCs, taken before ibrutinib treatment. The CDR3 sequence is CASSLYNEAFF. For the CDR3, the DNA is TGTGCCAGCAGCCTATACAATGAGGCTTTCTTT.